This T cell receptor beta chain was observed in a study of OX40 agonist ivuxolimab in advanced cancers. Study background: A partial response was reached by three patients: one with hepatocellular carcinoma and two with cutaneous melanoma. Study-wide findings and caveats: Clones of CD4+ and CD8+ blood T cells grew by week 6 at doses of 0.1 to 3.0 mg/kg.

This table comes from immunoSEQ multiplex PCR, and its TCRdb copy is limited to in-frame clones, with some not included. Of 74,000 or so clones listed, roughly nine tenths are singletons. In regard to this clone: Its specificity is unknown.

Trimming removed 5 bases at V and 6 bases at J, with 9 bases between. The germline CDR1 and CDR2 sequences are LNHDA and SQIVND (reference sequence). The CDR3 length is 12 residues. This receptor was taken from an adult with an advanced solid tumor such as melanoma, head and neck, liver or kidney cancer. The chain carries TRBV19 and TRBJ2-3; D is unresolved. The sample consisted of CD4+ or CD8+ T cells sorted from blood, taken in a trial of the OX40 agonist ivuxolimab. CDR3 nucleotide sequence: TGTGCCAGTAGTCCTGAGGTGGATACGCAGTATTTT. Translating gives CASSPEVDTQYF.